This T cell receptor (beta chain) was retrieved from a study of blood T cell repertoires in COVID-19. Study as a whole: Acute-phase and convalescent COVID-19 samples originated in the United States, Italy and Spain. T cells, B-cell-depleted T cells, or PBMCs provided the cDNA or gDNA that served as material.

J gave up 6 bases and V 1 base, and 5 bases lay outside the gene matches. CDR1 is SGHVS, CDR2 FNYEAQ, per germline. This CDR3 has 15 amino acids. Recruited during active infection, patients (from Seattle) were subsequently followed longitudinally. Original processing methods: Estimation of nucleated cell counts relied on the amplification of reference gene primers. The repertoire was sequenced with immunoSEQ multiplex PCR; TCRdb's copy has only in-frame clones and lacks some. V and J calls and clone size come straight from that table; D and trimming were deduced from the DNA. The repertoire consists of some 400,000 clones, with 87% occurring once and the leading ten covering about 10%. This clone was found once.

The sample was peripheral blood. This rearrangement joins TRBV7-6 to TRBJ1-5; TRBD1 matches at 8 bases. This receptor was identified in a woman aged 30 to 39 with COVID-19, enrolled during active disease. The CDR3 DNA follows: TGTGCCAGCAGCTTAGGGGCAGGGGGCGGTCAGCCCCAGCATTTT. Its protein is CASSLGAGGGQPQHF.